The T cell receptor (beta chain) described here comes from a study of regulatory T cells in long-lasting Graves disease. Overall study findings and caveats: Persistent disease favored TRBV28, TRBJ1-2 and TRBJ2-5. With 2,741 shared public clonotypes, persistent patients exceeded new patients, who shared about 1,000.

HTBI primers from iRepertoire and Arm-PCR of CDR3 regions yielded the TCR beta libraries. TCRdb redid the calling of the multiplex PCR reads with MiXCR, one entry per CDR3 protein. The sample carries more than 350,000 distinct CDR3 sequences, around 20% recorded once. Per the germline V gene, CDR1 is SGHAT and CDR2 is FQNNGV. Trimming pared 5 bases from V and 14 bases from J, leaving 21 bases between. This CDR3 is built from 13 residues. Time point noted: persistent/refractory GD, antithyroid drugs over 5 years with positive TRAb. From PBMCs, RNA was extracted and then used to make the TCR library. At least ten counts were recorded for this clonotype. Its antigen is currently unknown.

The TCR sequence derives from a female donor with Graves disease. The chain has TRBV11-2 and TRBJ2-5, with D hard to call. The specimen was peripheral blood mononuclear cells (PBMCs), collected when the disease was refractory, from a patient treated with antithyroid drugs. The CDR3: CASSQSTDQPEYF. In nucleotides, the CDR3 is TGTGCCAGCAGCCAATCTACCGACCAACCCGAATACTTC.